A selection of T cell receptor beta chains follows, all from one sample in a study of CD8+ T cells in alopecia areata. The method was immunoSEQ multiplex PCR; TCRdb's version includes in-frame clones alone and lacks a portion of them. This sample has fewer than 250,000 clones, with 50% to 60% found just once. The sequencing used CD4+ T cells sorted from blood, collected at week 4, from a patient treated with tofacitinib. Every receptor here comes from a human donor with alopecia areata. Both conserved end residues are part of each CDR3. Fields, in order: CDR3 length, V gene, D gene, clone size, J gene, CDR3 DNA, CDR3 protein. The D gene is left open where the match is weak. The size field is filled for only some rows; it gives once, few, many or a size class.

cdr3_length: 15
v_call: TRBV27
d_call: TRBD1
clone_size: -
j_call: TRBJ1-2
cdr3_nt: TGTGCCAGCAGTTTCCAGGGGGCGAAGCGCTATGGCTACACCTTC
cdr3_aa: CASSFQGAKRYGYTF

cdr3_length: 13
v_call: TRBV2
d_call: -
clone_size: few
j_call: TRBJ2-5
cdr3_nt: TGTGCCAGCAGTGATCCTTACCAAGAGACCCAGTACTTC
cdr3_aa: CASSDPYQETQYF

cdr3_length: 15
v_call: TRBV27
d_call: -
clone_size: -
j_call: TRBJ2-6
cdr3_nt: TGTGCCAGCAGCTCCCCGTCCTCTGGGGCCAACGTCCTGACTTTC
cdr3_aa: CASSSPSSGANVLTF

cdr3_length: 13
v_call: TRBV2
d_call: -
clone_size: few
j_call: TRBJ2-5
cdr3_nt: TGTGCCAGCAGTCGGGACGTACAAGAGACCCAGTACTTC
cdr3_aa: CASSRDVQETQYF

cdr3_length: 13
v_call: TRBV30
d_call: TRBD1
clone_size: -
j_call: TRBJ2-7
cdr3_nt: TGTGCCTGCGTAGGGACAGGCTCCTACGAGCAGTACTTC
cdr3_aa: CACVGTGSYEQYF

cdr3_length: 15
v_call: TRBV2
d_call: TRBD2
clone_size: few
j_call: TRBJ2-1
cdr3_nt: TGTGCCAGCAGTCTCCTAGCGGGAGGGGGGGATGAGCAGTTCTTC
cdr3_aa: CASSLLAGGGDEQFF

cdr3_length: 15
v_call: TRBV29-1
d_call: -
clone_size: -
j_call: TRBJ2-6
cdr3_nt: TGCAGCGTTGGGACCACGAGCTCTGGGGCCAACGTCCTGACTTTC
cdr3_aa: CSVGTTSSGANVLTF

cdr3_length: 14
v_call: TRBV2
d_call: -
clone_size: -
j_call: TRBJ2-7
cdr3_nt: TGTGCCGGCTCCCGATCGCCAACCGCTTACGAGCAGTACTTC
cdr3_aa: CAGSRSPTAYEQYF

cdr3_length: 13
v_call: TRBV29-1
d_call: -
clone_size: -
j_call: TRBJ2-5
cdr3_nt: TGCAGCGTTATTCCAGGTATCCAAGAGACCCAGTACTTC
cdr3_aa: CSVIPGIQETQYF

cdr3_length: 14
v_call: TRBV7-2
d_call: -
clone_size: -
j_call: TRBJ2-5
cdr3_nt: TGTGCCAGCAGTTTGAGGACGGTCCAAGAGACCCAGTACTTC
cdr3_aa: CASSLRTVQETQYF

cdr3_length: 14
v_call: TRBV6-5
d_call: TRBD1
clone_size: -
j_call: TRBJ2-1
cdr3_nt: TGTGCCAGCAGTCCACATGGACAGGTCGATCGGCAGTTCTTC
cdr3_aa: CASSPHGQVDRQFF

cdr3_length: 18
v_call: TRBV5-4
d_call: TRBD2
clone_size: -
j_call: TRBJ2-3
cdr3_nt: TGTGCCAGCAGCTTGGATCTAGCGGAGTTCGCCCGCACAGATACGCAGTATTTT
cdr3_aa: CASSLDLAEFARTDTQYF

cdr3_length: 15
v_call: TRBV18
d_call: -
clone_size: -
j_call: TRBJ1-2
cdr3_nt: TGTGCCAGCTCACCGAACCGGGACACTAACTATGGCTACACCTTC
cdr3_aa: CASSPNRDTNYGYTF

cdr3_length: 16
v_call: TRBV10-3
d_call: -
clone_size: -
j_call: TRBJ2-3
cdr3_nt: TGTGCCATCAGTGTTCTAGGGAGGCAGGACACAGATACGCAGTATTTT
cdr3_aa: CAISVLGRQDTDTQYF

cdr3_length: 15
v_call: TRBV5-1
d_call: -
clone_size: -
j_call: TRBJ2-5
cdr3_nt: TGCGCCAGCAGCTTGGGCGCAGGACCCCAAGAGACCCAGTACTTC
cdr3_aa: CASSLGAGPQETQYF

cdr3_length: 15
v_call: TRBV9
d_call: TRBD2
clone_size: -
j_call: TRBJ2-2
cdr3_nt: TGTGCCAGCAGCGTGACTAGCGCCCGCACCGGGGAGCTGTTTTTT
cdr3_aa: CASSVTSARTGELFF

cdr3_length: 14
v_call: TRBV25-1
d_call: TRBD1
clone_size: -
j_call: TRBJ2-7
cdr3_nt: TGTGCCAGCAGCGCTACAGGGGGTTCCTACGAGCAGTACTTC
cdr3_aa: CASSATGGSYEQYF

cdr3_length: 16
v_call: TRBV5-1
d_call: TRBD2
clone_size: -
j_call: TRBJ2-1
cdr3_nt: TGCGCCAGCAGCCCGGCCCTAGCGGGCATCTACAATGAGCAGTTCTTC
cdr3_aa: CASSPALAGIYNEQFF

cdr3_length: 12
v_call: TRBV7-2
d_call: -
clone_size: -
j_call: TRBJ2-5
cdr3_nt: TGTGCCAGCAGCTTTAGACGGGAGACCCAGTACTTC
cdr3_aa: CASSFRRETQYF

cdr3_length: 16
v_call: TRBV19
d_call: TRBD1
clone_size: -
j_call: TRBJ2-2
cdr3_nt: TGTGCCAGTAGTATATCCTACAGGGGGCTGGTCGGGGAGCTGTTTTTT
cdr3_aa: CASSISYRGLVGELFF

cdr3_length: 18
v_call: TRBV27
d_call: -
clone_size: -
j_call: TRBJ2-3
cdr3_nt: TGTGCCAGCAGTTCATTCCGGGGCCCCCGCCGAGCACCAGATACGCAGTATTTT
cdr3_aa: CASSSFRGPRRAPDTQYF

cdr3_length: 18
v_call: TRBV18
d_call: TRBD1
clone_size: few
j_call: TRBJ2-6
cdr3_nt: TGTGCCAGCTCACCGGGGACAGGCGCCAGCTCTGGGGCCAACGTCCTGACTTTC
cdr3_aa: CASSPGTGASSGANVLTF

cdr3_length: 14
v_call: TRBV7-7
d_call: TRBD1
clone_size: few
j_call: TRBJ2-2
cdr3_nt: TGTGCGTCCTCCGGGACAGGGAACACCGGGGAGCTGTTTTTT
cdr3_aa: CASSGTGNTGELFF

cdr3_length: 13
v_call: TRBV25-1
d_call: TRBD1
clone_size: -
j_call: TRBJ2-7
cdr3_nt: TGTGCCAGCAGTGAATATTGGGACAGCCCGCACTACTTC
cdr3_aa: CASSEYWDSPHYF

cdr3_length: 16
v_call: TRBV5-1
d_call: TRBD2
clone_size: -
j_call: TRBJ2-2
cdr3_nt: TGCGCCAGCACCCCGACTAGCGGGAGATCCACCGGGGAGCTGTTTTTT
cdr3_aa: CASTPTSGRSTGELFF

cdr3_length: 14
v_call: TRBV4-3
d_call: TRBD1
clone_size: -
j_call: TRBJ2-4
cdr3_nt: TGCGCCAGCAGCTTACAAGACAGGGGTGGCATTCAGTACTTC
cdr3_aa: CASSLQDRGGIQYF

cdr3_length: 14
v_call: TRBV5-6
d_call: -
clone_size: -
j_call: TRBJ2-3
cdr3_nt: TGTGCCAGCAGCACCGGGACCCGGGCAGATACGCAGTATTTT
cdr3_aa: CASSTGTRADTQYF

cdr3_length: 14
v_call: TRBV29-1
d_call: -
clone_size: few
j_call: TRBJ2-6
cdr3_nt: TGCAGCGTTGCATCTGGGGCTGGGGCCAACGTCCTGACTTTC
cdr3_aa: CSVASGAGANVLTF